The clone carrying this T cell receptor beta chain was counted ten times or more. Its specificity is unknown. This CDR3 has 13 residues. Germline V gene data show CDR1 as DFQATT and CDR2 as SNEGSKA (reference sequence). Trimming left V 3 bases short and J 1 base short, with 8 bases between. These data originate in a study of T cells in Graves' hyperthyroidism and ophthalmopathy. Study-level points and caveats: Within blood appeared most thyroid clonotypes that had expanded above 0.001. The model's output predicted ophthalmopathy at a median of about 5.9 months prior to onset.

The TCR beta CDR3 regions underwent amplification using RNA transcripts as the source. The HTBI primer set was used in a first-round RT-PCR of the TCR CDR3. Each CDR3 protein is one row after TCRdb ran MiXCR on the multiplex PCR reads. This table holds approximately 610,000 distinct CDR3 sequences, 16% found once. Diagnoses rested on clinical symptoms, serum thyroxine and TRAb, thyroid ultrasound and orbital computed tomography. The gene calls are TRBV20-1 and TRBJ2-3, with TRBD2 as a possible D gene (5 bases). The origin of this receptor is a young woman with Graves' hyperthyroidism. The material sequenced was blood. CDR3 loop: CSASLEGTDTQYF. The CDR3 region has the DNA TGCAGTGCTAGCCTGGAGGGCACAGATACGCAGTATTTT.